The TCR beta chain described here comes from a study of cytomegalovirus exposure and HLA in healthy donors. Comment on this clone: Its target is not known.

With V trimmed by 4 bases and J by 4 bases, 5 bases remained unmatched. Germline values: CDR1 GTSNPN, CDR2 SVGIG (reference sequence). The CDR3 is 13 residues long. The study ran its PCR with 60 Vbeta and 13 Jbeta primers. Assay: immunoSEQ multiplex PCR; the TCRdb copy retains only in-frame clones and omits some. The sample has about 120,000 clones, 60% to 85% seen once. Regarding the study as a whole: An analysis was carried out later, and it reportedly showed fewer N-insertions in an Asian-associated ancestry cluster than the roughly 670-donor mean. Despite most TCR sequences being rare, some public TCRs occurred in many donors. Later analysis showed TCR association rates varying by HLA locus, highest for DRB1 and lowest for HLA-C. Reports indicate that TCR beta sequences accurately predicted the HLA-A and HLA-B alleles of most subjects.

The chain recombines TRBV30 with TRBJ1-2; 8 bases map to TRBD1. The TCR was taken from a female donor in good health and CMV-seronegative. The source material was PBMCs. The CDR3 nucleotides are TGTGCCTGGAAAAGGACAGGGAGCTATGGCTACACCTTC. Translation: CAWKRTGSYGYTF.